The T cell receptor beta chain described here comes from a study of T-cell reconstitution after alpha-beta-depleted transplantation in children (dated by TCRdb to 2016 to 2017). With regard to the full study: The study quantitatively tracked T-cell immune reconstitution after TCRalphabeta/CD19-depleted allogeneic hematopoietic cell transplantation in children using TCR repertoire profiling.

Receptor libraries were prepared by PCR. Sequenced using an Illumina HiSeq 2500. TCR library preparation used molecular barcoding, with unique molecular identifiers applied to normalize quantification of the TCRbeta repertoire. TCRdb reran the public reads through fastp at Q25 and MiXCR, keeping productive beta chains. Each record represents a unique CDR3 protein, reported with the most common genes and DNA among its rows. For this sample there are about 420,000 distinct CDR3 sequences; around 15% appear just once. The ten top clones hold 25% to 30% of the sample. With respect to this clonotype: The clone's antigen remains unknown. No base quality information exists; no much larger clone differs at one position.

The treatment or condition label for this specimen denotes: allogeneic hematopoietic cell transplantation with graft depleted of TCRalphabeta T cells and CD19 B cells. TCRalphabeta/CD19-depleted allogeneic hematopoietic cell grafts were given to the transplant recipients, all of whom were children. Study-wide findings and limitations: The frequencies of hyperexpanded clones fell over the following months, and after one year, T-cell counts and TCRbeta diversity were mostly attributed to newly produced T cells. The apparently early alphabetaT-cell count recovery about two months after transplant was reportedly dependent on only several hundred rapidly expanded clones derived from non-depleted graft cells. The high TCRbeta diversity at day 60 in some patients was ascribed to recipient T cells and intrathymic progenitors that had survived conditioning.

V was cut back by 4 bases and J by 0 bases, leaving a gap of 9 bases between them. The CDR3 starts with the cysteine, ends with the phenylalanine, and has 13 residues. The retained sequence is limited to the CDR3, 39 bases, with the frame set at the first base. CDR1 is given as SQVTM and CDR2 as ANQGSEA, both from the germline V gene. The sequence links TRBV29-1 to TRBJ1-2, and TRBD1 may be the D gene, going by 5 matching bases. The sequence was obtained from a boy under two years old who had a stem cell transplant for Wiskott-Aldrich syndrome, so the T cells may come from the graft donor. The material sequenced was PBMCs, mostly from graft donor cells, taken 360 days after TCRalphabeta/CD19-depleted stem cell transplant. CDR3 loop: CSVGGEPNYGYTF. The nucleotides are TGCAGCGTTGGAGGGGAACCTAACTATGGCTACACCTTC.